One sample yielded the 10 T cell receptor beta chains listed below, sequenced in a study of cytomegalovirus exposure and HLA in healthy donors. The PCR was carried out with 60 Vbeta primers and 13 Jbeta primers. Sequencing was performed with immunoSEQ multiplex PCR; in TCRdb, only in-frame clones are kept and a portion is missing. This table has about 190,000 clones, less than 85% appearing once. The source material was PBMCs. The origin of the receptors is a man aged 30-40 years in good health and CMV-seropositive.

The chain is built from TRBV27 and TRBJ2-7; D is possibly TRBD2 (7 bases). The germline V and J ends were trimmed by 8 bases and 7 bases, with 18 bases remaining between them. The CDR3 sequence is 13 residues long. Germline-derived CDR1 and CDR2 are MNHEY and SMNVEV (reference sequence). The CDR3 region is CASGRGARWEQYF. In DNA, the CDR3 is TGTGCCAGCGGTCGGGGGGCCCGCTGGGAGCAGTACTTC.

This clone turned up a few times. The chain links TRBV19 to TRBJ2-5; D might be TRBD2 (6 bases). CDR1 and CDR2 from the germline V gene are LNHDA and SQIVND (reference sequence). Trimming pared 4 bases from V and 4 bases from J, leaving 16 bases between. This CDR3 region has 15 residues. This CDR3 reads CASSTQRGTGETQYF. The CDR3 DNA is TGTGCCAGTAGTACCCAACGGGGGACGGGAGAGACCCAGTACTTC.

This clone was seen more than once but under ten times. The chain couples TRBV6-1 to TRBJ1-2, with D perhaps matching TRBD1 (5 bases). With 7 bases removed from V and 8 bases from J, the gap between germline ends came to 14 bases. The CDR3 extends over 12 amino acids. Germline CDR1 is MNHNS and CDR2 is SASEGT. CDR3 region: CASNLGAWGYTF. DNA of the CDR3: TGTGCCAGCAACCTAGGGGCTTGGGGCTACACCTTC.

The chain employs TRBV7-9 and TRBJ2-2, with D tentatively TRBD1 (5 bases). Germline V gene data show CDR1 as SEHNR and CDR2 as FQNEAQ (reference sequence). CDR3 length: 17 amino acids. Trimming stripped 4 bases from V and 3 bases from J, with 18 bases between. The CDR3 DNA reads TGTGCCAGCAGCTCCTCTGGGCGCAGGGCTTACACCGGGGAGCTGTTTTTT. Translation gives CASSSSGRRAYTGELFF.

This chain connects TRBV18 to TRBJ2-3; 11 nucleotides align to TRBD2. The CDR3 totals 18 residues. V lost 3 bases and J lost 2; bases outside the gene matches: 10. Germline values: CDR1 KGHSH, CDR2 LQKENI. The DNA for the CDR3 is TGTGCCAGCTCACCCCTCGCGACTAGCGGGGTATACACAGATACGCAGTATTTT. Amino acids: CASSPLATSGVYTDTQYF.

This clone was found once. The rearrangement joins TRBV15 to TRBJ1-4; D unclear. The V gene lost 3 bases and the J gene lost 8 bases, with 10 bases spanning the gap. Germline CDR1 LNHNV, CDR2 YYDKDF (reference sequence). There are 13 residues in the CDR3. CDR3 protein: CATSSGLREKLFF. The CDR3 DNA is TGTGCCACCAGCAGCGGTTTACGGGAAAAACTGTTTTTT.

The chain recombines TRBV2 with TRBJ2-5; 11 bases line up with TRBD2. This CDR3 is built from 11 residues. The J segment lost 9 bases and the V segment lost 7 bases, leaving 1 base of the junction unmatched. The germline V gene encodes CDR1 SNHLY and CDR2 FYNNEI. Here the CDR3 DNA reads TGTGCCAGCACTAGCGGGGGGCCCCAGTACTTC. This sequence encodes CASTSGGPQYF.

The chain employs TRBV30 and TRBJ2-3; the D gene is possibly TRBD2 (5 bases). This CDR3 region has 12 residues. V was cut by 4 bases and J by 8 bases, with 13 bases left in between. Germline CDR1 is GTSNPN and CDR2 is SVGIG (reference sequence). CDR3 residues: CAWNPDAGTQYF. CDR3 nucleotides: TGTGCCTGGAATCCCGACGCGGGTACGCAGTATTTT.

The V and J genes are TRBV9 and TRBJ2-2; possibly TRBD1 for D (5 bases). V lost 3 bases and J lost 5, with 8 bases in between. Per germline, CDR1 SGDLS and CDR2 YYNGEE. The CDR3 is 13 residues long. CDR3 sequence reads: CASSAKGTGELFF. CDR3 in DNA: TGTGCCAGCAGCGCCAAGGGGACCGGGGAGCTGTTTTTT.

The chain has TRBV5-1 and TRBJ2-3; 8 bases are a match to TRBD2. V was clipped by 3 bases and J by 4 bases; unmatched bases: 10. The CDR3 has 16 amino acids. Germline-derived CDR1 and CDR2 are SGHRS and YFSETQ. The CDR3 coding sequence is TGCGCCAGCAGCTGGGGGGAGCGGGGGAGCGCAGATACGCAGTATTTT. As protein: CASSWGERGSADTQYF.